A single sample is the source of the 6 T cell receptor beta chains below, sequenced in a study of T cells in Graves' hyperthyroidism and ophthalmopathy (dated by TCRdb to between 2018 and 2021). Libraries were prepared through multiplex PCR. Instrument used: Illumina HiSeq 2000. The TCR beta CDR3 regions were amplified from RNA transcripts. For the first round of RT-PCR on the TCR CDR3, the HTBI primer set was used together with the Qiagen OneStep RT-PCR kit. Using fastp trimming at Q25 and MiXCR clonotype assembly, TCRdb reanalyzed the public sequencing data and kept in-frame beta chains. Entries are consolidated by CDR3 protein sequence, retaining the most common genes and DNA. The sample table shows 300,000 to 450,000 distinct CDR3 sequences, and about 15% are seen once. The ten largest clones represent around 20% of the sample. Sequenced material: blood. All receptors come from a woman aged 25 to 39 with Graves' ophthalmopathy.

This clonotype has ten or more counts. The chain uses TRBV11-2 and TRBJ1-1; 9 bases are a match to TRBD1. The CDR3 length is 18 residues. With 0 bases clipped from V and 1 base from J, the junction kept 9 bases outside the gene matches. Germline CDR1 reads SGHAT; CDR2 reads FQNNGV. In DNA form, the CDR3 reads TGTGCCAGCAGCTTAGAACCTGTAACAGGGGGCTCGAACACTGAAGCTTTCTTT. Translating it yields CASSLEPVTGGSNTEAFF.

At least ten counts were recorded for this clonotype. This chain links TRBV20-1 with TRBJ2-5, with D maybe TRBD2 (7 bases). Trimming pared 6 bases from V and 5 bases from J, leaving 13 bases between. The CDR3 sequence is 12 residues long. Germline CDR1 is DFQATT and CDR2 is SNEGSKA (reference sequence). The CDR3 nucleotides read TGCAGTGCCCCGGGGGGCAGGGAGACCCAGTACTTC. Encoded protein: CSAPGGRETQYF.

This clonotype showed up many times. This sequence joins TRBV2 and TRBJ1-3, with D possibly matching TRBD1 (5 bases). Trimming removed 7 bases from V and 3 bases from J, with 13 bases in between. CDR3 length equals 14 residues. Germline values: CDR1 SNHLY, CDR2 FYNNEI. CDR3 sequence: CASTRGSIGNTIYF. The CDR3 region has the DNA TGTGCCAGCACCCGGGGGAGTATTGGAAACACCATATATTTT.

Worth noting for this clonotype: This may stem from a read error, because a much larger clone lies one nucleotide away. J is TRBJ2-7 and V is TRBV6-1; tentatively, D is TRBD1 (5 bases). CDR1 is MNHNS, CDR2 SASEGT, per germline. The CDR3 extends over 11 amino acids. The CDR3 loop is CAISEGAEQYF. The DNA of the CDR3 is TGTGCCATCAGTGAAGGGGCCGAGCAGTACTTC.

This clonotype was detected ten times or more. The genes are TRBV15 and TRBJ2-1; a possible D gene is TRBD1 (5 bases). Germline values: CDR1 LNHNV, CDR2 YYDKDF (reference sequence). The CDR3 has 12 residues. Between the trimmed V and J ends, which lost 8 bases and 8 bases, there was a span of 13 bases. The CDR3 DNA reads as TGTGCCACCTCAGGGTGGGGCGATGAGCAGTTCTTC. Translated: CATSGWGDEQFF.

This clonotype appeared many times. The genes are TRBV12-3 or TRBV12-4 and TRBJ1-5, with TRBD1 matching over 7 bases. This CDR3 has 15 residues. Trimming removed 3 bases from V and 2 bases from J; junction bases left unmatched: 4. In DNA form, the CDR3 reads TGTGCCAGCAGTTTGTTAGGGGGCGGCAATCAGCCCCAGCATTTT. It specifies CASSLLGGGNQPQHF.